This T cell receptor (beta chain) was profiled in a study of shared clonotypes between healthy human individuals. Findings of the study overall: Naive subsets generally exceeded memory subsets in estimated richness.

Using around 180 ng DNA, some 30,000 T cell genomes, the sorted-subset replicate PCRs were run. As processed by the authors: ImmunoSEQ only sent back junction sequences with no quality scores, so filtering was done differently. The data were produced by immunoSEQ multiplex PCR, yet TCRdb's version contains in-frame clones alone and is incomplete. The V and J calls and clone size come from that table; D and trimming were worked out from the DNA. The table includes under 1,100,000 clones, around 78% detected once. The germline gives CDR1 SGHDT, CDR2 YYEEEE. Trimming took 5 bases from V and 6 from J, leaving 15 bases between them. The CDR3 runs 13 residues. To note about this clone: Antigen: not known.

The gene calls are TRBV5-6 and TRBJ2-7, with no clear D. Sequencing was carried out using memory CD4+ T cells from PBMCs. Subset reported: CD45RA-negative fraction. The sequence came from a man aged 18-30 years in good health. Some clones in this sample may be carry-over from other donors' samples. Here the CDR3 DNA reads TGTGCCAGCAGTTATTGGCAGGTCTCCGAGCAGTACTTC. This encodes CASSYWQVSEQYF.